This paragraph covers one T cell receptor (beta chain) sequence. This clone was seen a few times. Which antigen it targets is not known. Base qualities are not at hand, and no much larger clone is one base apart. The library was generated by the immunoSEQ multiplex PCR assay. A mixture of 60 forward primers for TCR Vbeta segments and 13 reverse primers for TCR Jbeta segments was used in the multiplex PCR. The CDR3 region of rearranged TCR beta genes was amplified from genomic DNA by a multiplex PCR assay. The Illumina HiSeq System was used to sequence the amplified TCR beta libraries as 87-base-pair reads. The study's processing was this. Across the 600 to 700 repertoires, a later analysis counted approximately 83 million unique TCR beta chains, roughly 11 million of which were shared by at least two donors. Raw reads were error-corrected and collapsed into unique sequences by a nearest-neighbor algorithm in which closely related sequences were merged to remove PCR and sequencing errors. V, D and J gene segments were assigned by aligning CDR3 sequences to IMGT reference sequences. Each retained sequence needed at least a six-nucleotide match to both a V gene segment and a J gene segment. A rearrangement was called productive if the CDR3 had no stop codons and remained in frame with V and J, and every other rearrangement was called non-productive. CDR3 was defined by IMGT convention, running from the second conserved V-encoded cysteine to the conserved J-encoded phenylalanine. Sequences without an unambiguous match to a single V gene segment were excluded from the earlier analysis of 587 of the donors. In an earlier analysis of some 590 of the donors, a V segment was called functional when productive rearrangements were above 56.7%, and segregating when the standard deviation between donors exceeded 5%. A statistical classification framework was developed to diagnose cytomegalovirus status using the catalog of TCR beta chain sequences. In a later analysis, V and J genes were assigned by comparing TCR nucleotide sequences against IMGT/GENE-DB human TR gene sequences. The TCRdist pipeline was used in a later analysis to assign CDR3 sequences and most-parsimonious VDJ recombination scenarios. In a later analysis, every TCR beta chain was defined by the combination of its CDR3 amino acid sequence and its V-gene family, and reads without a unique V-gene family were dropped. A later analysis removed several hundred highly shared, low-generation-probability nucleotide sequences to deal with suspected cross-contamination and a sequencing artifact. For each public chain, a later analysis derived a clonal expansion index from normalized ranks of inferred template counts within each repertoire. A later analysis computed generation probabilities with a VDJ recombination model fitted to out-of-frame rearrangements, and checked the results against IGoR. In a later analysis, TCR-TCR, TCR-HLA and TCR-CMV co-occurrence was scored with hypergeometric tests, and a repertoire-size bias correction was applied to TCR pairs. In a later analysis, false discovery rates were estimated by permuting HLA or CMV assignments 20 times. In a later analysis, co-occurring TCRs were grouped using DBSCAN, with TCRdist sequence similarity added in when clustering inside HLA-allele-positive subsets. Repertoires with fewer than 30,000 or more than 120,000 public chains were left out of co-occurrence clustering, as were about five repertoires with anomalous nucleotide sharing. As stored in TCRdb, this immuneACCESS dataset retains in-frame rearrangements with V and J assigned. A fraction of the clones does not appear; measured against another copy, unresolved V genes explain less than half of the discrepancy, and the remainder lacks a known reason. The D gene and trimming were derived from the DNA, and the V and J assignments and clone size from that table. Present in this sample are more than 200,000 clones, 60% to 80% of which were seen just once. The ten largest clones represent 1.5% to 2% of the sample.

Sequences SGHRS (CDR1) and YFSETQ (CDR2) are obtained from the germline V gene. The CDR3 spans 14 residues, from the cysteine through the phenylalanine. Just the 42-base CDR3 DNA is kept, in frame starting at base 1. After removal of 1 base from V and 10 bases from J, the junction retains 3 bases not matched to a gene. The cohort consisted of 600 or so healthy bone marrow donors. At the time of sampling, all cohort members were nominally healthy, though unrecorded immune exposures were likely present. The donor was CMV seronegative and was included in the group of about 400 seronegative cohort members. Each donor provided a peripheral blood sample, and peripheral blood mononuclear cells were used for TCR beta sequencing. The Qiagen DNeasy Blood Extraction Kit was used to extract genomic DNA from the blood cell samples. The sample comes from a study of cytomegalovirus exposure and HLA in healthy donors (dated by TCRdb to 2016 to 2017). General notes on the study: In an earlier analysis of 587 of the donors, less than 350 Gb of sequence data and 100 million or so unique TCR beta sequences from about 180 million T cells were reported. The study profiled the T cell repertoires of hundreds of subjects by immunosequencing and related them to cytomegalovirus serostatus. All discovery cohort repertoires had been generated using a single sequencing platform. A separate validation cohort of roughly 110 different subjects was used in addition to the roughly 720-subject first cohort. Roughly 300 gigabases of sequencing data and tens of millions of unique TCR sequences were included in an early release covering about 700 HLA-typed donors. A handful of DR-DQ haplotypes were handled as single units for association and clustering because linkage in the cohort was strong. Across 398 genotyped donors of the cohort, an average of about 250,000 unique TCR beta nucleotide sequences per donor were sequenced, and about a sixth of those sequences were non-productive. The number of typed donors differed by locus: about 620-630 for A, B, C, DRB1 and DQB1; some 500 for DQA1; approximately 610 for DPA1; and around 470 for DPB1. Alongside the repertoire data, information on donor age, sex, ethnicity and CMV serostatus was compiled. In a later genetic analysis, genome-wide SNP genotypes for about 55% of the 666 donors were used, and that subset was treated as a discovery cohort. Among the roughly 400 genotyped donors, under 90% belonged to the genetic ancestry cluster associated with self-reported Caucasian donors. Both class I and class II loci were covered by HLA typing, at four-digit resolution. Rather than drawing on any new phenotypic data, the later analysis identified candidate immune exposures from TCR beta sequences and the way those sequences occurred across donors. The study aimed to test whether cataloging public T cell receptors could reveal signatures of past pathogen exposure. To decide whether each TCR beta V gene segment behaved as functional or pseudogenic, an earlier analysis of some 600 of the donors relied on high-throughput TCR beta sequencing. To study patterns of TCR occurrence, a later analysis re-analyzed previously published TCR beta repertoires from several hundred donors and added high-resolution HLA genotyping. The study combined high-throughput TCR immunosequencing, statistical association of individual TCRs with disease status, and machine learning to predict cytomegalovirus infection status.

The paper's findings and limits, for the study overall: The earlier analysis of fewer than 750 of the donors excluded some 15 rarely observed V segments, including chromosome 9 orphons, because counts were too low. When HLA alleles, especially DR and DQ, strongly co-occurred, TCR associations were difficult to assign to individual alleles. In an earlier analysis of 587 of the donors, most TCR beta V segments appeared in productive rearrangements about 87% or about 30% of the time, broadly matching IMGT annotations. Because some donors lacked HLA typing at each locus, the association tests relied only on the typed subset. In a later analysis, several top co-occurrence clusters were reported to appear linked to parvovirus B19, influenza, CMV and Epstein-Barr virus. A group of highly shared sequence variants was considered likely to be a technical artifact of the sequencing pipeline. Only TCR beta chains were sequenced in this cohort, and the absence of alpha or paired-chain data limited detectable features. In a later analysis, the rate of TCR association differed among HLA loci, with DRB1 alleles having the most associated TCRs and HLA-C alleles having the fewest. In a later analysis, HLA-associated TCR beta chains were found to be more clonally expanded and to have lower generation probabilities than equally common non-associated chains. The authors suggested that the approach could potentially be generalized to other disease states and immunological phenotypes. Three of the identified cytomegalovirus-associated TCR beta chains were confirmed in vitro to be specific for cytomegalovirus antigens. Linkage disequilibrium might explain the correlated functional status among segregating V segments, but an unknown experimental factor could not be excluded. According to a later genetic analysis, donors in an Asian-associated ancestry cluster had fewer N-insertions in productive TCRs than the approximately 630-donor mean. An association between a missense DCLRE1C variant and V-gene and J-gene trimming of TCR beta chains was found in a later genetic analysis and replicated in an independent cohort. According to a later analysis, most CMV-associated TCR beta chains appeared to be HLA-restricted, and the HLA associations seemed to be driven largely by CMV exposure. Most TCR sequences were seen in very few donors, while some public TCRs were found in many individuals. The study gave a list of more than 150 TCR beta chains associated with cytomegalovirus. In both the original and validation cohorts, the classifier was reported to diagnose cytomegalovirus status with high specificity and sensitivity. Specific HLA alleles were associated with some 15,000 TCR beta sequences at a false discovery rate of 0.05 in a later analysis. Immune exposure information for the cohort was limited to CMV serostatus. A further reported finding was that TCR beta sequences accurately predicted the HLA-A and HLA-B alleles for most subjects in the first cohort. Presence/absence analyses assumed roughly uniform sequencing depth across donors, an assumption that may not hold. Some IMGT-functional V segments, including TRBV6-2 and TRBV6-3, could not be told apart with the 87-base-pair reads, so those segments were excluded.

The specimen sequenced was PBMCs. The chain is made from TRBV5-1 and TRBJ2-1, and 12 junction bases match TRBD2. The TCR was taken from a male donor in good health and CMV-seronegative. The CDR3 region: CASSLLAGGPEQFF. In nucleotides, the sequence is TGCGCCAGCAGCTTGCTAGCGGGGGGGCCGGAGCAGTTCTTC.